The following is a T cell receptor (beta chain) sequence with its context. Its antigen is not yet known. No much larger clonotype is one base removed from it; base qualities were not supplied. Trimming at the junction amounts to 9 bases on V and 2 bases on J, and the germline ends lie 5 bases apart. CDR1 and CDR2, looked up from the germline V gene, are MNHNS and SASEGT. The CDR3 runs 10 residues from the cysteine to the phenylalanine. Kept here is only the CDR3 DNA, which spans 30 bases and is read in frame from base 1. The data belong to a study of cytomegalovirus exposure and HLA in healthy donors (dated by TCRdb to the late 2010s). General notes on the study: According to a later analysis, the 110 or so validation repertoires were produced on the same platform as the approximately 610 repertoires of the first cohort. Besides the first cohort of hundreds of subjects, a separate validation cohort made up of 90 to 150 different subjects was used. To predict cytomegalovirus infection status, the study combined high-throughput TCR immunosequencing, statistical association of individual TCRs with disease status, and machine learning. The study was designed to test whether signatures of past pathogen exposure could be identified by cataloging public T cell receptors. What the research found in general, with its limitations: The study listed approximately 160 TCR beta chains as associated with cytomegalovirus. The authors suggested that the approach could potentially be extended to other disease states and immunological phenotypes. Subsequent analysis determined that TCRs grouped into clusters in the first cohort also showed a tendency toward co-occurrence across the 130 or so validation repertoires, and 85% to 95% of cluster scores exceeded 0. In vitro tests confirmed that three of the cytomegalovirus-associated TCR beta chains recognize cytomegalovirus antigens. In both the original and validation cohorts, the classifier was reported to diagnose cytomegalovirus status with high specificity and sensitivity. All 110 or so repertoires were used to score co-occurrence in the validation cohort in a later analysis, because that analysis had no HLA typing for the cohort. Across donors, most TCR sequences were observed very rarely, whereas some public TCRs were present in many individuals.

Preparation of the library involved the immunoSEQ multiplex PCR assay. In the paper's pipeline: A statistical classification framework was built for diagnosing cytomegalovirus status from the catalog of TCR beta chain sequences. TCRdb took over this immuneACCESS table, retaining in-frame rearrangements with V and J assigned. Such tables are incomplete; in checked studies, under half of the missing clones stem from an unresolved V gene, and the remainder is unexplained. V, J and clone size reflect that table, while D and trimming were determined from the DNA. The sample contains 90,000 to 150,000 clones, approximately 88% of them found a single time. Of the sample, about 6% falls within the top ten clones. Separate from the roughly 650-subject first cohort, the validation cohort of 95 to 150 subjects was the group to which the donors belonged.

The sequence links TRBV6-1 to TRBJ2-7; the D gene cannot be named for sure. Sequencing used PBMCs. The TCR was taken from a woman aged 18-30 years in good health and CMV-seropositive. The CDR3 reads CARTTYEQYF. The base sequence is TGTGCCAGGACAACCTACGAGCAGTACTTC.